Listed here are 26 T cell receptor beta chains from one sample, sequenced in a study of blood T cell repertoires in COVID-19. Produced via immunoSEQ multiplex PCR; TCRdb's table is partial and in-frame only. The table lists some 120,000 clones, about 88% of them singletons. The sequenced material came from peripheral blood. These TCRs come from a man in his 60s with COVID-19, enrolled during active disease.

The rearrangement joins TRBV14 to TRBJ2-3, with 9 positions matching TRBD1. The V gene's germline CDR1 is SGHDN and CDR2 FVKESK. V was pared by 1 base and J by 0 bases, with 11 bases of the junction left unmatched. The CDR3 has 19 residues. The CDR3 loop is CASSQGWTGVTTSTDTQYF. The CDR3 DNA sequence: TGTGCCAGCAGCCAAGGCTGGACAGGGGTAACCACTAGCACAGATACGCAGTATTTT.

The chain recombines TRBV19 with TRBJ2-7; tentative D call: TRBD2 (6 bases). CDR1 and CDR2 (germline): LNHDA, SQIVND (reference sequence). There are 14 residues in the CDR3. V was pared by 5 bases and J by 0 bases, with 11 bases between. CDR3 bases: TGTGCCAGTAGTCGGGACTTTAACTCCTACGAGCAGTACTTC. As protein: CASSRDFNSYEQYF.

The chain has TRBV28 and TRBJ1-1, with 8 bases fitting TRBD1. V was pared by 3 bases and J by 1 base, with 7 bases of the junction left unmatched. Germline V gives CDR1 MDHEN, CDR2 SYDVKM. CDR3 size: 16 residues. As DNA, the CDR3 is TGTGCCAGCAGTTTGGGAACAGGGGGATCGAACACTGAAGCTTTCTTT. Amino acid sequence: CASSLGTGGSNTEAFF.

The J gene is TRBJ2-3, the V gene TRBV6-4; D unclear. Germline V gene data show CDR1 as MRHNA and CDR2 as SNTAGT. The CDR3 sequence is 15 residues long. Trimming took off 4 bases at V and 4 bases at J, with 15 bases between the two ends. The CDR3 loop is CASSVAGEISDTQYF. The CDR3 nucleotides read TGTGCCAGCAGTGTAGCTGGCGAGATTTCAGATACGCAGTATTTT.

The V and J genes are TRBV15 and TRBJ1-5; D remains ambiguous. The CDR3 is made up of 12 amino acids. Per the germline V gene, CDR1 is LNHNV and CDR2 is YYDKDF (reference sequence). V shed 3 bases and J shed 5 bases, with 5 bases lying between them. The DNA for the CDR3 is TGTGCCACCAGCAGGCGTGATCAGCCCCAGCATTTT. It codes for CATSRRDQPQHF.

This rearrangement joins TRBV28 to TRBJ1-2; 11 bases line up with TRBD1. The CDR3 spans 15 residues. J lost 8 bases, V lost 2 bases, and 7 bases had no gene match. Per the germline V gene, CDR1 is MDHEN and CDR2 is SYDVKM. The CDR3 spells CASSLPGQGAVGYTF. Here the CDR3 DNA reads TGTGCCAGCAGTTTACCCGGACAGGGGGCAGTCGGCTACACCTTC.

This chain joins TRBV27 and TRBJ2-5; unclear D gene. Trimming removed 4 bases from V and 2 bases from J, with 11 bases in between. Germline V CDR1 and CDR2: MNHEY, SMNVEV (reference sequence). The CDR3 contains 14 residues. The CDR3 here is CASSSQASQETQYF. The CDR3 nucleotides read TGTGCCAGCAGTTCTCAGGCGTCGCAAGAGACCCAGTACTTC.

This sequence joins TRBV7-9 and TRBJ2-5; no clear D. The CDR3 is made up of 12 amino acids. V lost 3 bases and J lost 4, with 6 bases in between. CDR1 is SEHNR and CDR2 is FQNEAQ in the germline V gene (reference sequence). CDR3 loop: CASSFELETQYF. CDR3 coding DNA: TGTGCCAGCAGCTTCGAGTTAGAGACCCAGTACTTC.

The CDR3 is CAISPTFQEGYGYTF. CDR3 in DNA: TGTGCCATCAGCCCCACCTTCCAGGAGGGCTATGGCTACACCTTC. This chain connects TRBV10-3 to TRBJ1-2, with D unresolved. V shed 6 bases and J shed 4 bases, with 18 bases lying between them. Germline V gives CDR1 ENHRY, CDR2 SYGVKD. The CDR3 runs 15 residues.

The chain recombines TRBV7-2 with TRBJ2-2; 9 nucleotides line up with TRBD2. Germline V gives CDR1 SGHTA, CDR2 FQGNSA. This CDR3 region has 13 residues. V lost 5 bases and J lost 5; bases outside the gene matches: 0. The CDR3 reads CASSGLATGELFF. In DNA form, the CDR3 reads TGTGCCAGCAGCGGACTAGCGACCGGGGAGCTGTTTTTT.

The chain combines TRBV28 with TRBJ1-4, with a weak D call TRBD1 (5 bases). The CDR3 has 14 residues. Trimming took 9 bases from V and 4 from J, leaving 15 bases between them. The germline V gene has CDR1 MDHEN and CDR2 SYDVKM. In DNA, the CDR3 is TGTGCCAGTGTCAAGGGGATCCTTAATGAAAAACTGTTTTTT. Protein sequence: CASVKGILNEKLFF.

This clone has just one count. The V gene is TRBV15, the J gene TRBJ1-2, with 8 bases lining up with TRBD1. V was pared by 2 bases and J by 4 bases, with 12 bases of the junction left unmatched. CDR3 length equals 17 residues. Germline V gene sequence: CDR1 LNHNV, CDR2 YYDKDF (reference sequence). CDR3 sequence: CATSRPFGQGWRYGYTF. The CDR3 nucleotides read TGTGCCACCAGCAGACCCTTCGGACAGGGTTGGCGCTATGGCTACACCTTC.

This clone came up once. The chain joins TRBV10-3 to TRBJ2-1; TRBD1 might be the D (6 bases). The CDR3 has 15 amino acids. Per the germline V gene, CDR1 is ENHRY and CDR2 is SYGVKD. Trimming shortened V by 5 bases and J by 5 bases, and 16 bases separated the two germline ends. Here the CDR3 reads CAISSDRAWDNEQFF. The CDR3 coding sequence is TGTGCCATCAGTTCGGACAGAGCGTGGGACAATGAGCAGTTCTTC.

This clone was detected once. This chain links TRBV29-1 with TRBJ2-2; weak D call: TRBD2 (6 bases). V lost 4 bases and J lost 5, with 11 bases in between. The CDR3 runs 13 residues. Germline lookup yields CDR1 SQVTM and CDR2 ANQGSEA. This CDR3 reads CSVVVGGTGELFF. The CDR3, as DNA: TGCAGCGTTGTGGTCGGGGGAACCGGGGAGCTGTTTTTT.

The chain links TRBV5-1 to TRBJ2-5, with 7 bases that match TRBD1. V lost 0 bases, J lost 5 bases, and 7 bases stayed unmatched. The germline V gene encodes CDR1 SGHRS and CDR2 YFSETQ. The CDR3 consists of 15 residues. The CDR3 DNA reads as TGCGCCAGCAGCTTGGAAGGGGACAGTAGGGAGACCCAGTACTTC. Translated: CASSLEGDSRETQYF.

The gene calls are TRBV28 and TRBJ2-1, with 7 bases identical to TRBD2. Germline V gene sequence: CDR1 MDHEN, CDR2 SYDVKM. V lost 7 bases to trimming and J lost 6 bases; unmatched junction nucleotides: 6. This CDR3 region has 13 residues. For the CDR3, the DNA is TGTGCCAGCACCAGAGGGGAGGGCAATGAGCAGTTCTTC. This codes for CASTRGEGNEQFF.

The V call is TRBV19, the J call TRBJ1-1; 7 positions match TRBD1. The CDR3 extends over 14 amino acids. V was pared by 3 bases and J by 7 bases, with 8 bases of the junction left unmatched. The germline V gene encodes CDR1 LNHDA and CDR2 SQIVND (reference sequence). CDR3 amino acids: CASSMTGSDFEAFF. The CDR3 coding sequence is TGTGCCAGTAGTATGACAGGGAGCGATTTTGAAGCTTTCTTT.

The chain recombines TRBV19 with TRBJ1-5, with 7 bases matching TRBD1. The V gene's germline CDR1 is LNHDA and CDR2 SQIVND (reference sequence). This CDR3 has 13 residues. The J segment lost 6 bases and the V segment lost 3 bases, leaving 2 bases of the junction unmatched. This chain's CDR3 is CASSIYRGQPQHF. The CDR3, as DNA: TGTGCCAGTAGTATCTACAGGGGTCAGCCCCAGCATTTT.

The J gene is TRBJ2-7, the V gene TRBV7-2, with a tentative D call TRBD2 (6 bases). The CDR3 has 13 residues. Trimming removed 8 bases from V and 2 bases from J, with 13 bases in between. CDR1 and CDR2 from the germline V gene are SGHTA and FQGNSA. CDR3 residues: CASRGGTAYEQYF. The CDR3 DNA reads as TGTGCCAGCCGTGGGGGGACCGCCTACGAGCAGTACTTC. Full variable domain (missing parts from reference TRBV7-2 and TRBJ2-7): GAGVSQSPSNKVTEKGKDVELRCDPISGHTALYWYRQSLGQGLEFLIYFQGNSAPDKSGLPSDRFSAERTGGSVSTLTIQRTQQEDSAVYLCASRGGTAYEQYFGPGTRLTVT.

The rearrangement joins TRBV11-2 to TRBJ2-4, with D maybe TRBD1 (6 bases). Germline CDR1 reads SGHAT; CDR2 reads FQNNGV. V was clipped by 1 base and J by 8 bases, with 12 bases between them. This CDR3 has 14 amino acids. CDR3 region: CASSLAEQGDIQYF. CDR3 nucleotides: TGTGCCAGCAGCTTAGCAGAACAGGGAGACATTCAGTACTTC.

The V call is TRBV27, the J call TRBJ2-3; 15 nucleotides agree with TRBD2. V lost 5 bases to trimming and J lost 6 bases; unmatched junction nucleotides: 6. The length of the CDR3 is 16 residues. Germline CDR1 reads MNHEY; CDR2 reads SMNVEV (reference sequence). Here the CDR3 reads CASSPTGTSGRDTQYF. CDR3 coding DNA: TGTGCCAGCAGTCCTACCGGGACTAGCGGGAGGGATACGCAGTATTTT.

The genes are TRBV10-1 and TRBJ2-3; TRBD2 matches 8 bases. Germline values: CDR1 WNHNN, CDR2 SYGVQD (reference sequence). CDR3 length equals 14 residues. V shed 6 bases and J 0 bases; nucleotides not matched to a gene: 2. This CDR3 reads CASSPSGSTDTQYF. CDR3 coding DNA: TGCGCCAGCAGCCCTAGCGGGAGCACAGATACGCAGTATTTT.

The chain carries TRBV5-5 and TRBJ2-1; D gene ambiguous. Deletions cut 0 bases from V and 7 bases from J, with 14 bases between. The CDR3 spans 15 residues. The germline CDR1 and CDR2 sequences are SGHKS and YYEKEE (reference sequence). The CDR3: CASSLVGFGGNEQFF. CDR3 DNA: TGTGCCAGCAGCTTGGTAGGTTTCGGCGGTAATGAGCAGTTCTTC. Variable domain in full (rest from reference TRBV5-5 and TRBJ2-1): DAGVTQSPTHLIKTRGQQVTLRCSPISGHKSVSWYQQVLGQGPQFIFQYYEKEERGRGNFPDRFSARQFPNYSSELNVNALLLGDSALYLCASSLVGFGGNEQFFGPGTRLTVL.

The chain employs TRBV6-1 and TRBJ1-5; a possible D gene is TRBD1 (5 bases). The CDR3 length is 15 residues. Germline V lookup: CDR1 MNHNS, CDR2 SASEGT. The germline V and J ends were trimmed by 0 bases and 5 bases, with 11 bases remaining between them. CDR3: CASSEALGRDQPQHF. CDR3 bases: TGTGCCAGCAGTGAAGCGCTAGGCAGGGATCAGCCCCAGCATTTT.

This clone was recorded once. The chain combines TRBV7-2 with TRBJ2-1, with 11 nucleotides matching TRBD1. The germline CDR1 and CDR2 sequences are SGHTA and FQGNSA. J gave up 6 bases and V 5 bases, and 12 bases lay outside the gene matches. The CDR3 extends over 17 amino acids. The CDR3 nucleotides are TGTGCCAGCAGCCATTCATCCGGGACAGGGGGGGGCAATGAGCAGTTCTTC. Its protein product is CASSHSSGTGGGNEQFF.

The genes are TRBV2 and TRBJ2-3; no firm D call. Germline assignment: CDR1 SNHLY and CDR2 FYNNEI. The length of the CDR3 is 14 residues. Trimming left V 9 bases short and J 0 bases short, with 13 bases between. CDR3 bases: TGTGCCAGGCGGCCTATTAAAAGCACAGATACGCAGTATTTT. Its protein product is CARRPIKSTDTQYF.